The rows below give T cell receptor beta chains drawn from one sample of a study of T cells after yellow fever vaccination. Using its own MiXCR run on the 5' RACE reads, TCRdb lists one record per CDR3 protein. The sample records a few hundred thousand distinct CDR3 sequences, around a sixth being singletons. Sequencing was performed on PBMCs, taken around 5 days after the first yellow fever vaccination. The receptor set was obtained from a man between 18 and 29 years old who received the YFV17D yellow fever vaccine. The CDR3 runs from the conserved cysteine through the conserved F or W. Fields, in order: V gene, J gene, clone size, D gene, CDR3 DNA, CDR3 protein. D genes are given only for firm matches. Not all rows give a size; the values are once, few, many and, for expanded clones, a class.

>TRBV4-1|TRBJ2-1|few|NA
TGCGCCAGCAGGCAAGGGGGGGCGCTCAACAATGAGCAGTTCTTC
CASRQGGALNNEQFF
>TRBV10-2|TRBJ2-1|NA|TRBD2
TGCGCCAGCAGGGGAGCGGGGCCCCCCTCCTACAATGAGCAGTTCTTC
CASRGAGPPSYNEQFF
>TRBV5-1|TRBJ2-7|NA|NA
TGCGCCAGCAGCTTGGGGGGAGAAGCTGGGGAGCAGTACTTC
CASSLGGEAGEQYF
>TRBV11-2|TRBJ2-2|NA|NA
TGTGCCAGCAGCTTAAATCAGGACGGGGAGCTGTTTTTT
CASSLNQDGELFF
>TRBV28|TRBJ1-2|few|NA
TGTGCCAGCAGTTTCTCCGGACGGTATGGCTACACCTTC
CASSFSGRYGYTF
>TRBV7-3|TRBJ2-6|NA|NA
TGTGCCAGCAGCTACTCCTCTGGGGCCAACGTCCTGACTTTC
CASSYSSGANVLTF
>TRBV7-2|TRBJ1-3|many|NA
TGTGCCAGCAGCTTCGTGGCGGGCTTATCTGGAAACACCATATATTTT
CASSFVAGLSGNTIYF
>TRBV7-2|TRBJ2-7|NA|TRBD2
TGTGCCAGCAGCTTAAGCGGGGCGGGGGAGCAGTACTTC
CASSLSGAGEQYF
>TRBV6-2/TRBV6-3|TRBJ2-3|few|NA
TGTGCCAGCGACGGAACTTACACAGATACGCAGTATTTT
CASDGTYTDTQYF
>TRBV7-9|TRBJ1-1|NA|NA
TGTGCCAGCAGACGCGACAGTAACACTGAAGCTTTCTTT
CASRRDSNTEAFF
>TRBV29-1|TRBJ1-5|NA|NA
TGCAGCGTTGTACGGGGGGCCGGCCAGCCCCAGCATTTT
CSVVRGAGQPQHF
>TRBV20-1|TRBJ2-1|many|TRBD2
TGCAGTGCTGGAAGCGGGGGAGACTACAATGAGCAGTTCTTC
CSAGSGGDYNEQFF
>TRBV12-3/TRBV12-4|TRBJ2-5|few|NA
TGTGCCAGCAGTTGGACGGTTTCGGGAGAGACCCAGTACTTC
CASSWTVSGETQYF
>TRBV6-6|TRBJ1-5|few|TRBD1
TGTGCCAGCAGCAGACAGGGGGCTCAGCCCCAGCATTTT
CASSRQGAQPQHF
>TRBV5-1|TRBJ2-2|NA|NA
TGCGCCAGCAGCTTGGTAGCAGCCGAGAACACCGGGGAGCTGTTTTTT
CASSLVAAENTGELFF
>TRBV5-4|TRBJ2-7|NA|TRBD1
TGTGCCAGCAGCTTCGACAGGGGGCAAGGTGAGCAGTACTTC
CASSFDRGQGEQYF
>TRBV5-1|TRBJ2-7|NA|TRBD1
TGCGCCAGCAGCTTGAAGGCAGGGGGCGTCGACGAGCAGTACTTC
CASSLKAGGVDEQYF
>TRBV23-1|TRBJ2-3|NA|TRBD1
TGCGCCAGCAGTCAATTAATACAGGGGAGAGCAGATACGCAGTATTTT
CASSQLIQGRADTQYF
>TRBV11-2|TRBJ2-3|NA|NA
TGTGCCAGCACCGGGCGCGGCTACACAGATACGCAGTATTTT
CASTGRGYTDTQYF
>TRBV7-9|TRBJ1-5|NA|NA
TGTGCCAGCAGCTTAGGAGTGGGGGTTCAGCCCCTGCATTTT
CASSLGVGVQPLHF
>TRBV6-2/TRBV6-3|TRBJ2-3|NA|NA
TGTGCCAGCAGAGGGATCGGGGTGACCACAGATACGCAGTATTTT
CASRGIGVTTDTQYF
>TRBV5-6|TRBJ2-5|few|TRBD2
TGTGCCAGCGGGTTTACTAGCGGCCAAGAGACCCAGTACTTC
CASGFTSGQETQYF
>TRBV28|TRBJ1-1|few|NA
TGTGCCAGCAGTTGGGTCGACACTGAAGCTTTCTTT
CASSWVDTEAFF
>TRBV7-2|TRBJ1-2|NA|NA
TGTGCCAGCAGCTCTTCAGGACCGTTCTATGGCTACACCTTC
CASSSSGPFYGYTF
>TRBV18|TRBJ1-2|NA|NA
TGTGCCAGCTCACCACACACGGACTATGGCTACACCTTC
CASSPHTDYGYTF